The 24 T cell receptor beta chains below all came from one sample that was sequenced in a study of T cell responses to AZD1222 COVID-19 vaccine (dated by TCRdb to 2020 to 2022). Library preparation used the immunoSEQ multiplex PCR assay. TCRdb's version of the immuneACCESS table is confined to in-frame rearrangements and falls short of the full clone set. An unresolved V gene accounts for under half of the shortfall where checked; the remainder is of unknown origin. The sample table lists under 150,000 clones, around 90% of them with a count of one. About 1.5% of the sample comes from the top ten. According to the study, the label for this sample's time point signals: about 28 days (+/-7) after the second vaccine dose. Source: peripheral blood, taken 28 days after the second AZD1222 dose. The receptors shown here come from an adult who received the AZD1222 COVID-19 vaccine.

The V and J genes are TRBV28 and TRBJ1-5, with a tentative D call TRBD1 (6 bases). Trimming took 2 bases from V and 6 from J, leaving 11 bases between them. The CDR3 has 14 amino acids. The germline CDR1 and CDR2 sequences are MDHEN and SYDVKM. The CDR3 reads CASSLGGLGQPQHF. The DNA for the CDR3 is TGTGCCAGCAGTTTAGGGGGCCTTGGTCAGCCCCAGCATTTT. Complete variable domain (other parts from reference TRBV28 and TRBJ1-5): DVKVTQSSRYLVKRTGEKVFLECVQDMDHENMFWYRQDPGLGLRLIYFSYDVKMKEKGDIPEGYSVSREKKERFSLILESASTNQTSMYLCASSLGGLGQPQHFGDGTRLSIL.

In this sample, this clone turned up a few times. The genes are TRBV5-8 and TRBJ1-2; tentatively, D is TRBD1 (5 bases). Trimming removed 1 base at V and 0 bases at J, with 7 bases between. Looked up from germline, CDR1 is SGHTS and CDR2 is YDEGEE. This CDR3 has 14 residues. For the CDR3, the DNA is TGTGCCAGCAGCTTGTCAGGGCCTAACTATGGCTACACCTTC. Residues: CASSLSGPNYGYTF.

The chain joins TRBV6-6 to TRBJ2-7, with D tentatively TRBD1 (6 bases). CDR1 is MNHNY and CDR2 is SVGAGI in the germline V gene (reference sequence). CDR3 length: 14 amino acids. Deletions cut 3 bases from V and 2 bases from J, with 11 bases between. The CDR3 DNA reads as TGTGCCAGCAGTTATTCCGGGACACCCTACGAGCAGTACGTC. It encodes CASSYSGTPYEQYV.

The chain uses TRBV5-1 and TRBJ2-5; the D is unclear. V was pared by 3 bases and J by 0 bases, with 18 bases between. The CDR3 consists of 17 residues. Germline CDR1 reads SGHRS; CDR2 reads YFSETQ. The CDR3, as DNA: TGCGCCAGCAGCTCCGGAGTTTTGCCTTCTTACCAAGAGACCCAGTACTTC. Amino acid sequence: CASSSGVLPSYQETQYF.

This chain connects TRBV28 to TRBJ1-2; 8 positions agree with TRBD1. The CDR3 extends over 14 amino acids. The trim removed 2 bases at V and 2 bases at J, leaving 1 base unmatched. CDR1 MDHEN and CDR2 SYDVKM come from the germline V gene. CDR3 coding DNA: TGTGCCAGCAGTTTACAGGGGGCGAACTATGGCTACACCTTC. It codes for CASSLQGANYGYTF.

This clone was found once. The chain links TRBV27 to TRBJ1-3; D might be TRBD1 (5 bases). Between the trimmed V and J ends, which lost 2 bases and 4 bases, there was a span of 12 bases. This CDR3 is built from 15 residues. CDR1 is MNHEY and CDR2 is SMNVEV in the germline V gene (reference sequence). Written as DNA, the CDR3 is TGTGCCAGCAGTTTAAGGGCAGGGCTCGGAAACACCATATATTTT. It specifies CASSLRAGLGNTIYF.

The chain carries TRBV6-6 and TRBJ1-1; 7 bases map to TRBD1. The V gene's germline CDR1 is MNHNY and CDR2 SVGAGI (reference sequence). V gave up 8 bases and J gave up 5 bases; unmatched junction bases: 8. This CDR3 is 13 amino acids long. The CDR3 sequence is CASSGQFGTEAFF. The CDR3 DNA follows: TGTGCCAGCTCGGGACAGTTTGGGACTGAAGCTTTCTTT.

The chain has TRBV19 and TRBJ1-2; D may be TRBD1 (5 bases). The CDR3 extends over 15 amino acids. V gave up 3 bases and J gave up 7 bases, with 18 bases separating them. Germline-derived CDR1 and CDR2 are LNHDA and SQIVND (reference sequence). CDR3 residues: CASSIYGTPLSGYTF. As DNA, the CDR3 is TGTGCCAGTAGTATTTACGGGACTCCCCTTAGTGGCTACACCTTC.

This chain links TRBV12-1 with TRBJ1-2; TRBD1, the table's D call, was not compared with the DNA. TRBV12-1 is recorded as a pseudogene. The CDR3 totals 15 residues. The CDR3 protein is CASSSRQGFAYGYTF. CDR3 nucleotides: TGTGCCAGCAGCTCCCGACAGGGGTTCGCCTATGGCTACACCTTC.

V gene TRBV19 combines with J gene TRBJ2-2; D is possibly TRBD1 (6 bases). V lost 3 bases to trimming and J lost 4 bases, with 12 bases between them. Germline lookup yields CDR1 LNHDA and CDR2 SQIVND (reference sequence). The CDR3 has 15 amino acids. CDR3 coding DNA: TGTGCCAGTAGTATTTGGGGGCGAGGCACCGGGGAGCTGTTTTTT. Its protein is CASSIWGRGTGELFF.

CDR3 loop: CASAAGRQETQYF. Here the CDR3 DNA reads TGTGCCAGCGCGGCCGGACGGCAAGAGACCCAGTACTTC. The chain combines TRBV7-7 with TRBJ2-5; no firm D call. CDR1 is SSHAT, CDR2 FNYEAQ, per germline (reference sequence). This CDR3 has 13 residues. V shed 8 bases and J shed 2 bases, with 12 bases lying between them.

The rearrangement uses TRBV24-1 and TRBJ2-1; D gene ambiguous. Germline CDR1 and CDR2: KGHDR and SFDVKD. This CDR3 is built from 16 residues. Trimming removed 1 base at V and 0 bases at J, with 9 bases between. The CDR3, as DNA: TGTGCCACCAGTGATTTAGACCCGAGCTCCTACAATGAGCAGTTCTTC. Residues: CATSDLDPSSYNEQFF.

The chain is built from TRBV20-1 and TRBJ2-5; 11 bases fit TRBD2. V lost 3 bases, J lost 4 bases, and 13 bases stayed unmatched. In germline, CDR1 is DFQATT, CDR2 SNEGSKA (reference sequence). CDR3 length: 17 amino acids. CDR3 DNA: TGCAGTGCTAGTCCCGATTGGCTAGCGGGAGGTGTAGAGACCCAGTACTTC. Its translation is CSASPDWLAGGVETQYF.

CDR3 nucleotides: TGCGCCAGCAGCTTGTGGGGAGGACAGGGCTCTACAGATACGCAGTATTTT. It codes for CASSLWGGQGSTDTQYF. The chain has TRBV5-1 and TRBJ2-3, with 8 positions matching TRBD1. The J segment lost 3 bases and the V segment lost 1 base, leaving 10 bases of the junction unmatched. Germline CDR1 is SGHRS and CDR2 is YFSETQ. CDR3 length equals 17 residues.

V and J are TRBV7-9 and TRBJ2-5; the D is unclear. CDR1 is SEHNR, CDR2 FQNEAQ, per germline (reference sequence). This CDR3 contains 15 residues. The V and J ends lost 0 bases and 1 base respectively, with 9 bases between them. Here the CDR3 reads CASSLAGPIQETQYF. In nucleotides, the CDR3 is TGTGCCAGCAGCTTAGCGGGCCCCATCCAAGAGACCCAGTACTTC.

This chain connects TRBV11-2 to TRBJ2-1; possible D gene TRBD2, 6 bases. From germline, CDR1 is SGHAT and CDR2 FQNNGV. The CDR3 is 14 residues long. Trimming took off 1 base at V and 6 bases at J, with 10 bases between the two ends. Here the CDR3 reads CASSLAGLFNEQFF. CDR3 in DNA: TGTGCCAGCAGCTTAGCGGGACTCTTCAATGAGCAGTTCTTC.

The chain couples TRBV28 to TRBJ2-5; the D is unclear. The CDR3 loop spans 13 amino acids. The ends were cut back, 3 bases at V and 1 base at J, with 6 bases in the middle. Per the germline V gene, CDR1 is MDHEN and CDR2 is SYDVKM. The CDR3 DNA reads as TGTGCCAGCAGTTTTGGGATCCAAGAGACCCAGTACTTC. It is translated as CASSFGIQETQYF.

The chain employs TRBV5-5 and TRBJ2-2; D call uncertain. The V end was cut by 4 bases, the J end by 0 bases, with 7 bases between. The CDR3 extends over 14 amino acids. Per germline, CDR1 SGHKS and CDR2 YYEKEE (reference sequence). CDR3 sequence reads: CASSPTANTGELFF. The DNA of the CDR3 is TGTGCCAGCAGCCCAACGGCGAACACCGGGGAGCTGTTTTTT.

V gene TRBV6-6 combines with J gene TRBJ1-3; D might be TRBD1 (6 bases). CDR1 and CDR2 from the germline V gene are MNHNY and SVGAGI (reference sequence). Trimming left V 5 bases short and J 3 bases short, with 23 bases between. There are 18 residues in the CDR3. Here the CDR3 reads CASSPLGGQGGGGNTIYF. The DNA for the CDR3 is TGTGCCAGCAGTCCGCTAGGGGGGCAGGGTGGAGGTGGAAACACCATATATTTT.

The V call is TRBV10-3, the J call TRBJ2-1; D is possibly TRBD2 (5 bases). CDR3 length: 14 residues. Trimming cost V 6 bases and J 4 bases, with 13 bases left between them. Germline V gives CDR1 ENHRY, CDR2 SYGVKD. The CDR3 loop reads CAIRSDSGYNEQFF. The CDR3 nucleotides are TGTGCCATCAGGTCCGATTCGGGGTACAATGAGCAGTTCTTC.

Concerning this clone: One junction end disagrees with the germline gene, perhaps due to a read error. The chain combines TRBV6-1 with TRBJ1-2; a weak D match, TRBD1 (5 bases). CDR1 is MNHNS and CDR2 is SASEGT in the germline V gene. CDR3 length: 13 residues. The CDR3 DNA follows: TGTGCCAGCAGTGATTTAGAGAGACGGGACTCCCTGTTC. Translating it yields CASSDLERRDSLF.

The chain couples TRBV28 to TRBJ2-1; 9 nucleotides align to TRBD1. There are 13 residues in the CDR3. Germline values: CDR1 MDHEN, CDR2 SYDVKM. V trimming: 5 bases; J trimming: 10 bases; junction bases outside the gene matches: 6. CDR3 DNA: TGTGCCAGCAGTAGGGACAGGGTCTTGGAGCAGTTCTTC. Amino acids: CASSRDRVLEQFF.

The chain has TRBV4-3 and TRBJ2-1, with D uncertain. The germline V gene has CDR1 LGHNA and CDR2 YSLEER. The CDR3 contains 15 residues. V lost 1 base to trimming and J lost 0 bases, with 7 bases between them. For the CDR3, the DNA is TGCGCCAGCAGCCAAGGAGGAAGCTCCTACAATGAGCAGTTCTTC. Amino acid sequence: CASSQGGSSYNEQFF.

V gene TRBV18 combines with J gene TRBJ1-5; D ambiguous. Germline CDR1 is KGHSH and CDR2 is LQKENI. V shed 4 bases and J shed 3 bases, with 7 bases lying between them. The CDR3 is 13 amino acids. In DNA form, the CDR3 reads TGTGCCAGCTCACTAGCCGACAATCAGCCCCAGCATTTT. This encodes CASSLADNQPQHF.